The rows below give T cell receptor beta chains drawn from one sample of a study of T cells in Graves' hyperthyroidism and ophthalmopathy. TCRdb processed the multiplex PCR reads anew with MiXCR; each CDR3 protein has one entry. Among under 450,000 distinct CDR3 sequences listed, 13% were seen once. The material sequenced was blood. Every receptor here comes from a man aged 25-40 years with Graves' hyperthyroidism that later progressed to Graves' ophthalmopathy. CDR3s include the opening cysteine and the closing phenylalanine or tryptophan. The D gene is left open where the match is weak. Clone size is not always given. Where it is, it says once, few, many or a class for expanded clones.

J	V	D	size	CDR3	DNA
TRBJ1-3	TRBV7-9	.	.	CASSLFLTIYF	TGTGCCAGCAGCTTGTTTCTAACCATATATTTT
TRBJ1-2	TRBV30	.	many	CAWSVSSDGLYGYTF	TGTGCCTGGAGTGTATCCTCCGACGGGCTCTATGGCTACACCTTC
TRBJ1-1	TRBV7-6	.	.	CASTQTREGTEAFF	TGTGCCAGCACCCAAACGAGGGAGGGCACTGAAGCTTTCTTT
TRBJ1-4	TRBV6-1	.	.	CASSAAEGWVEKLFF	TGTGCCAGCAGTGCCGCTGAAGGGTGGGTTGAAAAACTGTTTTTT
TRBJ1-4	TRBV18	TRBD1	many	CASSPQGQNEKLFF	TGTGCCAGCTCACCTCAGGGACAGAATGAAAAACTGTTTTTT
TRBJ1-5	TRBV28	.	many	CASSRDLNQPQHF	TGTGCCAGCAGCCGGGACCTCAATCAGCCCCAGCATTTT
TRBJ2-6	TRBV11-1	.	many	CASSLAGFGANVLTF	TGTGCCAGCAGCTTAGCCGGGTTTGGGGCCAACGTCCTGACTTTC
TRBJ2-7	TRBV18	TRBD1	.	CASSPQQGMGPEQYF	TGTGCCAGCTCACCTCAACAGGGGATGGGACCCGAGCAGTACTTC
TRBJ2-3	TRBV18	.	.	CASSPSQAGEGTQYF	TGTGCCAGCTCACCATCACAGGCCGGGGAAGGTACGCAGTATTTT
TRBJ2-5	TRBV9	.	many	CASSVGTLNQETQYF	TGTGCCAGCAGCGTAGGGACCCTGAACCAAGAGACCCAGTACTTC
TRBJ1-1	TRBV7-8	.	many	CASRTRMGTEAFF	TGTGCCAGCAGAACCCGTATGGGCACTGAAGCTTTCTTT
TRBJ2-5	TRBV30	.	many	CAWSSDRETQYF	TGTGCCTGGAGTTCCGACAGAGAGACCCAGTACTTC
TRBJ2-2	TRBV12-3/TRBV12-4	TRBD1	.	CASSPATGITGELFF	TGTGCCAGCAGTCCCGCGACAGGGATCACCGGGGAGCTGTTTTTT
TRBJ2-2	TRBV11-3	.	few	CASSSQFREPGELFF	TGTGCCAGCAGCTCACAGTTTAGGGAGCCCGGGGAGCTGTTTTTT
TRBJ1-3	TRBV6-5	.	few	CASSYSPTAAGGNTIYF	TGTGCCAGCAGTTACTCCCCTACAGCCGCGGGTGGAAACACCATATATTTT
TRBJ2-7	TRBV7-8	.	many	CASSTLRGATYEQYF	TGTGCCAGCAGCACCTTAAGGGGGGCGACCTACGAGCAGTACTTC
TRBJ1-6	TRBV9	.	.	CASSVGARGNSPLHF	TGTGCCAGCAGCGTAGGGGCGAGAGGGAATTCACCCCTCCACTTT
TRBJ1-2	TRBV7-2	TRBD1	many	CASSLAGQGGGGYTF	TGTGCCAGCAGCTTAGCAGGACAGGGAGGAGGTGGCTACACCTTC
TRBJ2-1	TRBV6-1	TRBD2	few	CASNRLAGGRYNEQFF	TGTGCCAGCAACCGACTAGCGGGGGGGCGATACAATGAGCAGTTCTTC
TRBJ1-5	TRBV12-3/TRBV12-4	.	.	CVSRYRGGNQPQHF	TGTGTCAGCAGATATCGGGGGGGCAATCAGCCCCAGCACTTT
TRBJ1-4	TRBV2	.	many	CASSEEGINEKLFF	TGTGCCAGCAGTGAAGAGGGCATTAATGAAAAACTGTTTTTT
TRBJ1-1	TRBV27	.	many	CASSFWGTPEAFF	TGTGCCAGCAGTTTCTGGGGAACCCCTGAAGCTTTCTTT
TRBJ2-7	TRBV6-5	TRBD1	many	CASSYSGQGSYEQYF	TGTGCCAGCAGTTACTCGGGACAGGGGTCATACGAGCAGTACTTC
TRBJ1-2	TRBV28	TRBD1	many	CASSFPGGFNGYTF	TGTGCCAGCAGTTTCCCAGGGGGTTTCAATGGCTACACCTTC
TRBJ1-6	TRBV12-3/TRBV12-4	.	few	CASSPGAVGRYLHF	TGTGCCAGCAGTCCCGGGGCAGTGGGAAGGTACCTCCACTTT
TRBJ2-2	TRBV4-2	.	few	CASSPRTGGELFF	TGTGCCAGCAGCCCGAGGACGGGCGGGGAGCTGTTTTTT
TRBJ1-1	TRBV9	.	many	CASSVAFTDIEAFF	TGTGCCAGCAGCGTAGCCTTCACAGATATTGAAGCTTTCTTT
TRBJ2-7	TRBV12-3/TRBV12-4	.	many	CASSSGSSYEQYF	TGTGCCAGCAGTTCAGGAAGCTCCTACGAGCAGTACTTC
TRBJ2-2	TRBV24-1	.	few	CATSLPTRGTGELFF	TGTGCCACCAGTCTCCCAACAAGGGGCACCGGGGAGCTGTTTTTT
TRBJ1-2	TRBV20-1	.	many	CSAREDRGGYTF	TGCAGTGCTAGAGAGGACCGAGGTGGCTACACCTTC
TRBJ1-5	TRBV7-9	TRBD1	few	CASSSPGQDVNSNQPQHF	TGTGCCAGCAGCTCACCGGGACAGGATGTAAATAGCAATCAGCCCCAGCATTTT
TRBJ2-1	TRBV29-1	.	few	CSVDGGEVYNEQFF	TGCAGCGTCGACGGGGGAGAGGTTTACAATGAGCAGTTCTTC
TRBJ2-1	TRBV5-1	.	few	CASSSRDHLRNEQFF	TGCGCCAGCAGCTCCCGGGACCACCTAAGGAATGAGCAGTTCTTC
TRBJ1-1	TRBV20-1	.	few	CSAPRGTANTGAFF	TGCAGTGCGCCTCGAGGGACGGCCAACACTGGAGCTTTCTTT
TRBJ2-1	TRBV6-2/TRBV6-3	.	.	CASSSRVNEQFF	TGTGCCAGCAGTTCCAGGGTTAATGAGCAGTTCTTC
TRBJ1-2	TRBV7-9	.	.	CASSLDTSLYGYTF	TGTGCCAGCAGCTTAGATACCAGTCTCTATGGCTACACCTTC
TRBJ1-4	TRBV28	TRBD1	many	CASSYRGRGEKLFF	TGTGCCAGCAGCTACAGGGGGCGCGGTGAAAAACTGTTTTTT
TRBJ1-1	TRBV7-9	.	many	CASTRGTMNTEAFF	TGTGCCAGCACCAGGGGAACCATGAACACTGAAGCTTTCTTT
TRBJ1-2	TRBV5-6	.	few	CASSSAPGVVDYGYTF	TGTGCCAGCAGCTCGGCCCCGGGGGTAGTCGACTATGGCTACACCTTC
TRBJ2-3	TRBV28	TRBD1	many	CASSSDRGTDTQYF	TGTGCCAGCAGTTCCGACAGGGGCACAGATACGCAGTATTTT
TRBJ1-2	TRBV28	.	few	CASSSGAFYGYTF	TGTGCCAGCAGTTCAGGGGCCTTCTATGGCTACACCTTC
TRBJ1-1	TRBV2	.	many	CALLPGNTEAFF	TGTGCCCTTCTCCCGGGGAACACTGAAGCTTTCTTT
TRBJ1-4	TRBV7-9	.	.	CASSLVLNLVGATNEKLFF	TGTGCCAGCAGCTTAGTACTAAACCTGGTGGGGGCAACTAATGAAAAACTGTTTTTT
TRBJ1-4	TRBV6-1	.	few	CATRGSSEKLFF	TGTGCCACACGGGGGTCGAGTGAAAAACTGTTTTTT
TRBJ1-2	TRBV30	.	many	CAWSVKPRGYYGYTF	TGTGCCTGGAGTGTAAAGCCCAGGGGCTACTATGGCTACACCTTC
TRBJ1-5	TRBV19	TRBD1	few	CASSTRTGVLRNQPQHF	TGTGCCAGTAGTACCCGGACAGGGGTATTACGCAATCAGCCCCAGCATTTT
TRBJ2-3	TRBV30	.	many	CAWSSSTDTQYF	TGTGCCTGGAGTTCAAGCACAGATACGCAGTATTTT
TRBJ2-3	TRBV5-1	.	few	CASRAGAPNTDTQYF	TGCGCCAGCAGAGCAGGGGCGCCTAACACAGATACGCAGTATTTT
TRBJ1-4	TRBV2	.	many	CASSSRGDEKLFF	TGTGCCAGCAGTAGTAGGGGGGATGAAAAACTGTTTTTT
TRBJ1-4	TRBV7-9	.	.	CASSLAQEREKLFF	TGTGCCAGCAGCTTAGCGCAAGAGAGAGAAAAACTGTTTTTT